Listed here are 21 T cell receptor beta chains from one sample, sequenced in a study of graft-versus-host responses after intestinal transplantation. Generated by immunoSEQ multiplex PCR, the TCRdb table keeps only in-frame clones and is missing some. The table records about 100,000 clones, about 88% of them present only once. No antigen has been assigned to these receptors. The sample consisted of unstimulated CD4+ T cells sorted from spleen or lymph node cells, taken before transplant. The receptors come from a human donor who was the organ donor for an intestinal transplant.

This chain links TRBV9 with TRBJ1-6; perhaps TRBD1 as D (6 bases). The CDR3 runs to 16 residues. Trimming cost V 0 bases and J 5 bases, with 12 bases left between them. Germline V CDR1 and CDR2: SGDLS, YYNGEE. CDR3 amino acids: CASSVGTGSHNSPLHF. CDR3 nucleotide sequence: TGTGCCAGCAGCGTAGGTACAGGGTCCCATAATTCACCCCTCCACTTT.

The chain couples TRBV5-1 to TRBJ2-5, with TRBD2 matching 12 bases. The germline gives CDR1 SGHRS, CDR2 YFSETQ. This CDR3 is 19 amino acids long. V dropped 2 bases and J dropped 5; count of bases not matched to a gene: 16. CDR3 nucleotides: TGCGCCAGCAGCTTTGGGGTCCTAGCGGGGGGGCCAACCCAGGAGACCCAGTACTTC. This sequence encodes CASSFGVLAGGPTQETQYF.

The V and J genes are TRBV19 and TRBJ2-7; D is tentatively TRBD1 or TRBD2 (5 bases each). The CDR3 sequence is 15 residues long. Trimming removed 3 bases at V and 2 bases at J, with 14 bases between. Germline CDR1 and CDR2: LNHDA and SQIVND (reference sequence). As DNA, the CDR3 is TGTGCCAGTAGTATGGGGGACGTGGGCACCTACGAGCAGTACTTC. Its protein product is CASSMGDVGTYEQYF.

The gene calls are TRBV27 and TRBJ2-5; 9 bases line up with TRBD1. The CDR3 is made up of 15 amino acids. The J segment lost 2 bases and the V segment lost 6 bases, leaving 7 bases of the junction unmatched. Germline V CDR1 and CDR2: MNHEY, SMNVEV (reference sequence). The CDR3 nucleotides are TGTGCCAGCAGGGACAGGGGAGGGGGGCAAGAGACCCAGTACTTC. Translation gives CASRDRGGGQETQYF.

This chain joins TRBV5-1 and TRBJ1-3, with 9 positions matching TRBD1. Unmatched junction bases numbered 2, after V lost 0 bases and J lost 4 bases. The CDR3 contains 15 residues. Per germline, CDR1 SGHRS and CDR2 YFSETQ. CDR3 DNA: TGCGCCAGCAGCTTGGACAGGGGGCAGGGAAACACCATATATTTT. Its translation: CASSLDRGQGNTIYF.

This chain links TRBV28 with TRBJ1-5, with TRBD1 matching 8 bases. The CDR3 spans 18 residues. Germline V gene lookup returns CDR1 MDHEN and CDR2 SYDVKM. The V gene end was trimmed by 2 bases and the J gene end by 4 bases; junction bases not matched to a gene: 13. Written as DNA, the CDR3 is TGTGCCAGCAGTTTAACCTATATAAGACAGGGGCCGAATCAGCCCCAGCATTTT. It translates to CASSLTYIRQGPNQPQHF.

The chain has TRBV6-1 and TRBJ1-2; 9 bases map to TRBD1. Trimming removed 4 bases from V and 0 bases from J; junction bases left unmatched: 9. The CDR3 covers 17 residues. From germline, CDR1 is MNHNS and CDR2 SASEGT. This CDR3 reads CASSVIRTGAPNYGYTF. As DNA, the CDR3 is TGTGCCAGCAGTGTGATACGGACAGGGGCGCCTAACTATGGCTACACCTTC.

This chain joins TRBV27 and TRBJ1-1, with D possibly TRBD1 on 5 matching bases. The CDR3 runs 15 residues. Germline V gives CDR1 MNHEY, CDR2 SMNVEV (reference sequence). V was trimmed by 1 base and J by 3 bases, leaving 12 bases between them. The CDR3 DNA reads TGTGCCAGCAGTTTATGGGGCCCCCGGGACACTGAAGCTTTCTTT. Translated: CASSLWGPRDTEAFF.

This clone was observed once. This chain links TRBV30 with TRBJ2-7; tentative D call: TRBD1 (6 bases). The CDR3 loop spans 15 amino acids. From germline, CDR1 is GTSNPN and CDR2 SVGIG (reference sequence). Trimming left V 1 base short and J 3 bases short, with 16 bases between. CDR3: CAWSEGTTRRYEQYF. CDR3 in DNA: TGTGCCTGGAGTGAGGGGACAACGCGACGCTACGAGCAGTACTTC.

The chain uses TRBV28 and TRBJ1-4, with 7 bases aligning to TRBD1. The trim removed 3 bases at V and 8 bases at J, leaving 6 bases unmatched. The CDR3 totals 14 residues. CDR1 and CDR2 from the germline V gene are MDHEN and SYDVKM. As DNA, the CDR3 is TGTGCCAGCAGTTTGACAGGGAGGAGGGAAAAACTGTTTTTT. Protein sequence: CASSLTGRREKLFF.

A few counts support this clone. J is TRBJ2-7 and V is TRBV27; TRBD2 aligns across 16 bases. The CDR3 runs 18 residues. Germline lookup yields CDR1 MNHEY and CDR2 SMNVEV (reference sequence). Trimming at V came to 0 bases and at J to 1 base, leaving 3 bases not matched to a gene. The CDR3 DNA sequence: TGTGCCAGCAGTTTATCGGGACTAGCGGGGGGGCCGTCCTACGAGCAGTACTTC. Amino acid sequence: CASSLSGLAGGPSYEQYF.

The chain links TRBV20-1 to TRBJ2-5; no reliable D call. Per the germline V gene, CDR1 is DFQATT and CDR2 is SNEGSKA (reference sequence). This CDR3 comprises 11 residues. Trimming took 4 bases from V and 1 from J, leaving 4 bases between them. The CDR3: CSATTQETQYF. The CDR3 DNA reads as TGCAGTGCTACCACCCAAGAGACCCAGTACTTC.

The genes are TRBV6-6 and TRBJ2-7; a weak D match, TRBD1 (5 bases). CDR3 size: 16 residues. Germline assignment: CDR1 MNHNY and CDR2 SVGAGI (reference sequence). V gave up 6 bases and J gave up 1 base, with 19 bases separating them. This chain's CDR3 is CASSNDGWTPSYEQYF. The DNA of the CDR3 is TGTGCCAGCAGCAACGACGGCTGGACACCTTCCTACGAGCAGTACTTC.

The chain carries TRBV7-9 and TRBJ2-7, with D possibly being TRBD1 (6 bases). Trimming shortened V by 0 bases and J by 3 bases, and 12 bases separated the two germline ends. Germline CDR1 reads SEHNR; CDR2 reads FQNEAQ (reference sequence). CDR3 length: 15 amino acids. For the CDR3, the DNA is TGTGCCAGCAGCTTAGCGTTGGGACAAAACTACGAGCAGTACTTC. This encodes CASSLALGQNYEQYF.

In nucleotides, the CDR3 is TGTGCCAGCAGCTTAGGTCTGCCTGGGTCACCCCTCCACTTT. This gives the protein CASSLGLPGSPLHF. The chain couples TRBV11-2 to TRBJ1-6; D is unclear. The CDR3 covers 14 residues. Germline-derived CDR1 and CDR2 are SGHAT and FQNNGV. Trimming took off 1 base at V and 10 bases at J, with 11 bases between the two ends.

CDR3 nucleotide sequence: TGTGCCAGCAGCGCTAGCGGGGGGGGCTCCTACGAGCAGTACTTC. It encodes CASSASGGGSYEQYF. This chain connects TRBV7-2 to TRBJ2-5; 12 bases line up with TRBD2. The J call may be wrong; the DNA end is better matched by TRBJ2-7. This CDR3 comprises 15 residues. CDR1 is SGHTA, CDR2 FQGNSA, per germline.

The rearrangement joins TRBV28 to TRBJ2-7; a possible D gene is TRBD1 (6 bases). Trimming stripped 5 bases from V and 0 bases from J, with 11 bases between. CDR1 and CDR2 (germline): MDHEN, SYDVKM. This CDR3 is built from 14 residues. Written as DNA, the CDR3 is TGTGCCAGCAGTCCGGGACACAGCTCCTACGAGCAGTACTTC. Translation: CASSPGHSSYEQYF.

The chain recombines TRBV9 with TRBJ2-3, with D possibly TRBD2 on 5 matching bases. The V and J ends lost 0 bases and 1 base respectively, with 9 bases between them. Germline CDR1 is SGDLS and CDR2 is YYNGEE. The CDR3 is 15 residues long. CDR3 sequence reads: CASSVGSERTDTQYF. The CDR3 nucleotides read TGTGCCAGCAGCGTAGGTAGCGAACGCACAGATACGCAGTATTTT.

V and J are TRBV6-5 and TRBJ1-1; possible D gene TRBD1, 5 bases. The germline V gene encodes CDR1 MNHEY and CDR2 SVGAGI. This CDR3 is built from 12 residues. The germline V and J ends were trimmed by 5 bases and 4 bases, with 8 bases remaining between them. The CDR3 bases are TGTGCCAGCAGTACAGGAGTCACTGAAGCTTTCTTT. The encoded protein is CASSTGVTEAFF.

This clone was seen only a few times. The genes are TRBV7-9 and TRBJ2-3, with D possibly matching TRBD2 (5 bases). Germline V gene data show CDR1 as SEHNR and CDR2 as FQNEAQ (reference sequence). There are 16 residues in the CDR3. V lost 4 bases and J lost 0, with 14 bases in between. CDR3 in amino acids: CASSSTTRRSTDTQYF. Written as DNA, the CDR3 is TGTGCCAGCAGCTCGACTACTCGGAGAAGCACAGATACGCAGTATTTT. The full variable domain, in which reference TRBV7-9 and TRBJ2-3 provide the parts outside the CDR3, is DTGVSQNPRHKITKRGQNVTFRCDPISEHNRLYWYRQTLGQGPEFLTYFQNEAQLEKSRLLSDRFSAERPKGSFSTLEIQRTEQGDSAMYLCASSSTTRRSTDTQYFGPGTRLTVL.

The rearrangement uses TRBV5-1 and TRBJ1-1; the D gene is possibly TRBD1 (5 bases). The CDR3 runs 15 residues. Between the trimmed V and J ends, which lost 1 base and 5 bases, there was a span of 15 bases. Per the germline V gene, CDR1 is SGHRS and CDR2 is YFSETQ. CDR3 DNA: TGCGCCAGCAGCTTGAATCCCCAGGGAGGGACTGAAGCTTTCTTT. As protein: CASSLNPQGGTEAFF.